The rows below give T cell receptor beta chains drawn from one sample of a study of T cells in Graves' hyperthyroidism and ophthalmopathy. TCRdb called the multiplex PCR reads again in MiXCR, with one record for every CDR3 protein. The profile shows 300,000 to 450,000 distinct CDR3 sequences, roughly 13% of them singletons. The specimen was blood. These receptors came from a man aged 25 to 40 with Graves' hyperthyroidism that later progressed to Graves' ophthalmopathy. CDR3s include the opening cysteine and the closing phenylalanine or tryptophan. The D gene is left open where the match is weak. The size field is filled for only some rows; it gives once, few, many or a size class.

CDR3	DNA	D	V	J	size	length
CASRASGGWDYEQFF	TGTGCCAGCAGAGCTAGCGGGGGCTGGGACTATGAGCAGTTCTTC	TRBD2	TRBV2	TRBJ2-1	few	15
CATSSSTGSGNEQFF	TGTGCCACCAGTTCTTCAACGGGCAGCGGTAATGAGCAGTTCTTC	-	TRBV24-1	TRBJ2-1	many	15
CSVVGATSYEQYF	TGCAGCGTTGTCGGGGCCACCTCCTACGAGCAGTACTTC	-	TRBV29-1	TRBJ2-7	few	13
CASSASQGAFFFTEAFF	TGTGCCAGCAGCGCTAGTCAGGGGGCTTTTTTCTTCACTGAAGCTTTCTTT	TRBD1	TRBV5-8	TRBJ1-1	few	17
CAWSLYRSGAKNIQYF	TGTGCCTGGAGTTTGTACCGAAGTGGAGCCAAAAACATTCAGTACTTC	-	TRBV30	TRBJ2-4	few	16
CASRPQGSTGELFF	TGTGCCAGCAGACCACAGGGATCCACCGGGGAGCTGTTTTTT	-	TRBV6-1	TRBJ2-2	many	14
CASSLAGALGNTIYF	TGTGCCAGCAGTTTGGCTGGCGCACTAGGAAACACCATATATTTT	-	TRBV12-3/TRBV12-4	TRBJ1-3	few	15
CASSHNTDTQYF	TGTGCCAGCAGCCATAACACAGATACGCAGTATTTT	-	TRBV27	TRBJ2-3	-	12
CASSSWTSGGTDTQYF	TGCGCCAGCAGCTCCTGGACTAGCGGGGGCACAGATACGCAGTATTTT	TRBD2	TRBV5-1	TRBJ2-3	many	16
CSARGITSGGNEQFF	TGCAGTGCTAGAGGTATCACTAGCGGGGGCAATGAGCAGTTCTTC	TRBD2	TRBV20-1	TRBJ2-1	-	15
CASSLRDSSYNSPLHF	TGTGCCAGCAGCTTAAGGGACAGCTCCTATAATTCACCCCTCCACTTT	TRBD1	TRBV11-2	TRBJ1-6	many	16
CASSFRGAQPQHF	TGTGCCAGCAGTTTTAGAGGGGCTCAGCCCCAGCATTTT	-	TRBV28	TRBJ1-5	many	13
CASSTAADRDTQGYTF	TGTGCCAGCAGCACAGCAGCGGACAGGGATACGCAGGGCTACACCTTC	TRBD1	TRBV12-3/TRBV12-4	TRBJ1-2	-	16
CASSQDLAGGDTQYF	TGTGCCAGCAGCCAAGACCTAGCGGGGGGGGATACGCAGTATTTT	TRBD2	TRBV3-1	TRBJ2-3	many	15
CASSQVSGQPQHF	TGTGCCAGCAGCCAAGTCTCAGGTCAGCCCCAGCATTTT	-	TRBV4-2	TRBJ1-5	few	13
CASSHQGYYQETQYF	TGTGCCAGCAGCCACCAGGGTTATTACCAAGAGACCCAGTACTTC	-	TRBV7-3	TRBJ2-5	-	15
CASSRLVFYNEQFF	TGTGCCAGTAGTCGACTAGTGTTCTACAATGAGCAGTTCTTC	-	TRBV19	TRBJ2-1	-	14
CASSIGTGISTGELFF	TGTGCCAGTAGTATTGGGACTGGGATTAGCACCGGGGAGCTGTTTTTT	-	TRBV19	TRBJ2-2	-	16
CSATIPPTGELFF	TGCAGTGCCACAATTCCCCCGACCGGGGAGCTGTTTTTT	-	TRBV20-1	TRBJ2-2	once	13
CASSQDILSYEQYF	TGTGCCAGCTCCCAGGACATTCTCTCCTACGAGCAGTACTTC	-	TRBV18	TRBJ2-7	many	14
CASSRDRGAELFF	TGTGCCAGCAGCCGGGACCGGGGCGCGGAACTGTTTTTT	-	TRBV11-3	TRBJ1-4	-	13
CASSLWHRGRNTEAFF	TGTGCCAGCAGTTTATGGCACAGGGGTCGAAACACTGAAGCTTTCTTT	TRBD1	TRBV28	TRBJ1-1	many	16
CASSPVRDRVSEQYF	TGTGCCAGCTCACCGGTCCGGGACAGGGTATCCGAGCAGTACTTC	TRBD1	TRBV18	TRBJ2-7	-	15
CASSQAGPDIQYF	TGTGCCAGCAGCCAAGCGGGGCCGGACATTCAGTACTTC	-	TRBV14	TRBJ2-4	-	13
CASSQGRHTQYF	TGCGCCAGCAGCCAAGGACGTCATACGCAGTATTTT	-	TRBV4-1	TRBJ2-3	-	12
CAWSVWTGRNEQYF	TGTGCCTGGAGTGTATGGACAGGGAGGAACGAGCAGTACTTC	TRBD1	TRBV30	TRBJ2-7	few	14
CASKPNSPLHF	TGTGCCAGCAAACCTAATTCACCCCTCCACTTT	-	TRBV28	TRBJ1-6	-	11
CATSKSNTGELFF	TGTGCCACCAGTAAATCGAACACCGGGGAGCTGTTTTTT	-	TRBV24-1	TRBJ2-2	-	13
CASSPGDLYEQYF	TGCGCCAGCAGCCCAGGGGACCTCTACGAGCAGTACTTC	-	TRBV4-1	TRBJ2-7	-	13
CASREVGASNYGYTF	TGTGCCAGCAGAGAGGTGGGGGCGTCTAACTATGGCTACACCTTC	-	TRBV28	TRBJ1-2	many	15
CASSYRGLAGNTDTQYF	TGTGCCAGCAGTTACCGAGGACTAGCGGGGAACACAGATACGCAGTATTTT	TRBD2	TRBV6-6	TRBJ2-3	many	17
CASSSGTGGADEQFF	TGTGCCAGCAGCTCAGGAACGGGGGGGGCCGATGAGCAGTTCTTC	TRBD2	TRBV11-3	TRBJ2-1	many	15
CASSLDTNNEQFF	TGTGCCAGCAGTTTAGACACAAACAATGAGCAGTTCTTC	-	TRBV28	TRBJ2-1	few	13
CASSQDGDPGARNEKLFF	TGCGCCAGCAGCCAAGACGGCGATCCAGGGGCACGTAATGAAAAACTGTTTTTT	-	TRBV4-1	TRBJ1-4	-	18
CASSYGQTQNNEQFF	TGTGCCAGCAGTTATGGACAGACCCAAAACAATGAGCAGTTCTTC	-	TRBV6-5	TRBJ2-1	many	15
CASSLGQLSTDTQYF	TGTGCCAGCAGCTTGGGACAGCTTAGCACAGATACGCAGTATTTT	TRBD1	TRBV12-3/TRBV12-4	TRBJ2-3	many	15
CASSYGLNSPLHF	TGTGCCAGCAGCTATGGGTTGAATTCACCCCTCCACTTT	-	TRBV5-4	TRBJ1-6	few	13
CSAAPGLAHEQYF	TGCAGTGCTGCGCCGGGACTAGCCCACGAGCAGTACTTC	TRBD2	TRBV20-1	TRBJ2-7	-	13
CASSSRASNYGYTF	TGTGCCAGCAGTTCTAGGGCTTCCAACTATGGCTACACCTTC	-	TRBV12-3/TRBV12-4	TRBJ1-2	many	14
CSARNDRSYGYTF	TGCAGTGCTAGGAACGACAGATCCTATGGCTACACCTTC	-	TRBV20-1	TRBJ1-2	many	13
CASSPPSGNPQFF	TGTGCCAGCAGCCCCCCCAGCGGGAATCCTCAGTTCTTC	TRBD2	TRBV13	TRBJ2-1	-	13
CASSLVAGGSTDTQYF	TGTGCCAGCAGCTTAGTGGCGGGGGGTAGCACAGATACGCAGTATTTT	TRBD2	TRBV7-2	TRBJ2-3	-	16
CASSLGPTNTEAFF	TGCGCCAGCAGCTTAGGCCCAACCAACACTGAAGCTTTCTTT	-	TRBV5-1	TRBJ1-1	many	14
CASALTVSGNTIYF	TGTGCCAGCGCGCTAACCGTCTCTGGAAACACCATATATTTT	-	TRBV11-2	TRBJ1-3	many	14
CASSLASGGETQYF	TGCGCCAGCAGCTTGGCTAGCGGGGGGGAGACCCAGTACTTC	TRBD2	TRBV5-1	TRBJ2-5	few	14
CASTPRLSDNTEAFF	TGTGCCAGCACCCCACGTCTCTCCGACAACACTGAAGCTTTCTTT	-	TRBV2	TRBJ1-1	many	15